This note documents a single T cell receptor (beta chain) sequence. The data were obtained in a study of monozygotic twins with inflammatory bowel disease. TCRdb re-analyzed the 5' RACE reads; it lists each CDR3 protein once, without DNA. This listing includes 93,000 or so distinct CDR3 sequences. CDR1 SGHRS and CDR2 YFSETQ come from the germline V gene. This CDR3 comprises 15 residues. The sequence was collected from a human donor with ulcerative colitis or Crohn's disease, or a healthy co-twin of an affected twin (not recorded which). Sequences were obtained from blood. This chain joins TRBV5-1 and TRBJ1-3. CDR3 protein: CASSLDRGAGNTIYF.